This TCR beta chain was identified during a study of T cell repertoires in cytomegalovirus infection. Study at large: Recently identified HLA-C-restricted and well-studied HLA-B-restricted CMV epitopes were used. Both CMV infection and a matching HLA type were indicated by public TCR beta signatures.

Study outcomes and limitations: CMV carriers having the relevant HLA were flagged by cumulative public TCR beta family frequency. The ex vivo response showed dominance by HLA-C-restricted CMV-specific TCR beta clonotypes.

One entry per CDR3 protein results from TCRdb running MiXCR on the reads. The sample lists hundreds of thousands of distinct CDR3 sequences, about 33% occurring once. The sample holds a few counts of this clonotype. As yet, its antigen is unknown. V lost 3 bases and J lost 2; bases outside the gene matches: 5. Germline V gene data show CDR1 as MNHNS and CDR2 as SASEGT. This CDR3 has 15 residues. The specimen was cultured PBMCs, collected from culture after CMV antigen stimulation. The receptor's source is a human donor in good health (CMV status not recorded). Some clones in this sample may be carry-over from other donors' samples. The chain couples TRBV6-1 to TRBJ2-3; 7 bases align to TRBD2. The CDR3 spells CASSEWRGNTDTQYF. The CDR3 DNA reads as TGTGCCAGCAGTGAGTGGCGGGGGAACACAGATACGCAGTATTTT.